This is a list of T cell receptor beta chains from one sample in a study of blood T cell repertoires in COVID-19. Sequencing used immunoSEQ multiplex PCR; TCRdb keeps in-frame clones, though not all of them. The table includes around 68,000 clones, about 87% detected once. Material: peripheral blood. Receptor source: a human donor in a cohort sampled during active COVID-19. Both conserved end residues are part of each CDR3. The order of the fields is V gene, D gene, J gene, clone size, CDR3 DNA, CDR3 protein. A D gene is named only where the DNA matches it firmly. Size tells how often a clone was seen (once, few, many) or the class of an expanded clone, and some rows leave it out.

v_call: TRBV6-1; d_call: -; j_call: TRBJ1-1; clone_size: -; cdr3_nt: TGTGCCAGCAGTGAAGACACGGGGAGGGCTGAAGCTTTCTTT; cdr3_aa: CASSEDTGRAEAFF
v_call: TRBV6-5; d_call: TRBD2; j_call: TRBJ2-1; clone_size: once; cdr3_nt: TGTGCCAGCAGACTAGCGGGGGACTACAATGAGCAGTTCTTC; cdr3_aa: CASRLAGDYNEQFF
v_call: TRBV11-2; d_call: -; j_call: TRBJ2-4; clone_size: once; cdr3_nt: TGTGCCAGCAGCTTGGCAGGAGGTTCTGGAGCCAAAAACATTCAGTACTTC; cdr3_aa: CASSLAGGSGAKNIQYF
v_call: TRBV5-5; d_call: -; j_call: TRBJ1-6; clone_size: -; cdr3_nt: TGTGCCAGCAGCTTTCTCCCCACCGCGGCAGAGTTCTTTTCACCCCTCCACTTT; cdr3_aa: CASSFLPTAAEFFSPLHF
v_call: TRBV6-5; d_call: -; j_call: TRBJ2-3; clone_size: -; cdr3_nt: TGTGCCAGCAGTTACATGGCAGGACTCACAGATACGCAGTATTTT; cdr3_aa: CASSYMAGLTDTQYF
v_call: TRBV30; d_call: -; j_call: TRBJ1-5; clone_size: -; cdr3_nt: TGTGCCTGGAGTACTTTAAACGGGAGAAATCAGCCCCAGCATTTT; cdr3_aa: CAWSTLNGRNQPQHF
v_call: TRBV6-1; d_call: -; j_call: TRBJ2-1; clone_size: -; cdr3_nt: TGTGCCAGCAGTGAACTAGTCTATGAGCAGTTCTTC; cdr3_aa: CASSELVYEQFF
v_call: TRBV6-1; d_call: TRBD1; j_call: TRBJ1-3; clone_size: -; cdr3_nt: TGTGCCAGCAGTGAATTCCCAGGGGGTCTAGGAAACACCATATATTTT; cdr3_aa: CASSEFPGGLGNTIYF
v_call: TRBV7-2; d_call: -; j_call: TRBJ2-3; clone_size: -; cdr3_nt: TGTGCCAGCAGCTTAGGGGGCTACATCCGAGATACGCAGTATTTT; cdr3_aa: CASSLGGYIRDTQYF
v_call: TRBV7-9; d_call: -; j_call: TRBJ1-4; clone_size: -; cdr3_nt: TGTGCCAGCAGCTTATACTTCAGGACTAATGAAAAACTGTTTTTT; cdr3_aa: CASSLYFRTNEKLFF
v_call: TRBV7-2; d_call: TRBD1; j_call: TRBJ2-4; clone_size: -; cdr3_nt: TGTGCCAGCAGCGGCCGGACAGGGCCAAACATTCAGTACTTC; cdr3_aa: CASSGRTGPNIQYF
v_call: TRBV19; d_call: TRBD1; j_call: TRBJ2-3; clone_size: -; cdr3_nt: TGTGCCAGTAGTAACGACAGGGGGCAAGAGCGGGATACAGATACGCAGTATTTT; cdr3_aa: CASSNDRGQERDTDTQYF
v_call: TRBV3-1/TRBV3-2; d_call: -; j_call: TRBJ1-1; clone_size: -; cdr3_nt: TGTGCCAGCAGCCGGGGGGGCGGCACTGAAGCTTTCTTT; cdr3_aa: CASSRGGGTEAFF
v_call: TRBV30; d_call: TRBD2; j_call: TRBJ2-7; clone_size: -; cdr3_nt: TGTGCCTGGAGTGTACTCAGCGGGAGTATCCCTAGCTCCTACGAGCAGTACTTC; cdr3_aa: CAWSVLSGSIPSSYEQYF
v_call: TRBV11-2; d_call: -; j_call: TRBJ1-1; clone_size: -; cdr3_nt: TGTGCCAGCAGCTTCGAACAGGGACGGAACACTGAAGCTTTCTTT; cdr3_aa: CASSFEQGRNTEAFF
v_call: TRBV10-2; d_call: -; j_call: TRBJ2-5; clone_size: -; cdr3_nt: TGCGCCAGCAGTGAGTCGGCGGGGTACCAGAAAACCGAGACCCAGTACTTC; cdr3_aa: CASSESAGYQKTETQYF
v_call: TRBV10-2; d_call: TRBD1; j_call: TRBJ1-1; clone_size: -; cdr3_nt: TGCGCCAGCAGTGCAGGGGGCGGAACTGAAGCTTTCTTT; cdr3_aa: CASSAGGGTEAFF
v_call: TRBV11-2; d_call: -; j_call: TRBJ1-1; clone_size: -; cdr3_nt: TGTGCCAGCACCACCAACTGGGGCAGGGTGAACACTGAAGCTTTCTTT; cdr3_aa: CASTTNWGRVNTEAFF
v_call: TRBV6-1; d_call: TRBD1; j_call: TRBJ2-4; clone_size: -; cdr3_nt: TGTGCCAGCAGTGAACAGGGACAGGAGAAGGGAAACATTCAGTACTTC; cdr3_aa: CASSEQGQEKGNIQYF
v_call: TRBV7-9; d_call: -; j_call: TRBJ1-1; clone_size: -; cdr3_nt: TGTGCCAGCAGCCCTCGCGCGGGGGAAATGAACACTGAAGCTTTCTTT; cdr3_aa: CASSPRAGEMNTEAFF